The text below deals with one TCR beta chain. V lost 3 bases to trimming and J lost 5 bases; unmatched junction nucleotides: 7. This CDR3 comprises 16 residues. Germline V gene data show CDR1 as LGHDT and CDR2 as YNNKEL (reference sequence). In the original processing: Estimates of nucleated cell counts were drawn from the amplification of reference gene primers. Only in-frame clones appear in the TCRdb table, and some are missing; sequencing was by immunoSEQ multiplex PCR. Clone size and V and J calls were adopted from that table, with D and trimming inferred from the DNA. The data show fewer than 350,000 clones, roughly 88% seen once. The entry originates in a study of blood T cell repertoires in COVID-19. The overall study: PBMCs, B-cell-depleted T cells, or T cells provided the cDNA or gDNA that made up the material.

The sequencing sample was made of PBMCs or T cells enriched from blood (not recorded which). The chain has TRBV3-1 (or the pseudogene TRBV3-2) and TRBJ2-3, with TRBD2 matching over 11 bases. This receptor was taken from a woman in her forties with acute COVID-19. The CDR3 protein is CASSQSFSGGGDTQYF. The DNA for the CDR3 is TGTGCCAGCAGCCAGTCTTTTAGCGGGGGGGGAGATACGCAGTATTTT.